Shown below are 10 T cell receptor beta chains from a single sample sequenced in a study of shared clonotypes between healthy human individuals. Clones were read by immunoSEQ multiplex PCR, and TCRdb kept only the in-frame ones, dropping some. This table holds just over 2,000,000 clones, 95% found once. What was sequenced was naive CD4+ T cells sorted from blood. Subset given: CD45RA+ positively selected. The receptors were sampled from a man aged 18 to 29 in good health.

The chain has TRBV25-1 and TRBJ1-5, with 8 bases fitting TRBD1. The CDR3 runs to 13 residues. Germline V lookup: CDR1 MGHDK, CDR2 SYGVNS. V trimming: 4 bases; J trimming: 6 bases; junction bases outside the gene matches: 2. The CDR3: CASSGQGSQPQHF. In DNA form, the CDR3 reads TGTGCCAGCAGTGGACAGGGGAGTCAGCCCCAGCATTTT.

This sequence joins TRBV6-5 and TRBJ1-4; D gene ambiguous. This CDR3 region has 14 residues. CDR1 is MNHEY and CDR2 is SVGAGI in the germline V gene. V lost 6 bases to trimming and J lost 8 bases, with 16 bases between them. The CDR3 sequence is CASRSTREREKLFF. The CDR3 DNA is TGTGCCAGCAGGAGCACTCGGGAGCGCGAAAAACTGTTTTTT.

The J gene is TRBJ2-1, the V gene TRBV28, with 8 positions matching TRBD2. J lost 8 bases, V lost 8 bases, and 8 bases had no gene match. Germline CDR1 and CDR2: MDHEN and SYDVKM. CDR3 size: 13 residues. Written as DNA, the CDR3 is TGTGCCAGCCTTCCGGGAGGGATCGATGAGCAGTTCTTC. Protein sequence: CASLPGGIDEQFF.

The chain has TRBV4-3 and TRBJ1-2; tentatively, D is TRBD1 (5 bases). Trimming shortened V by 3 bases and J by 1 base, and 12 bases separated the two germline ends. Looked up from germline, CDR1 is LGHNA and CDR2 is YSLEER. The CDR3 is made up of 15 amino acids. DNA for the CDR3: TGCGCCAGCAGCCACACAGGATGGGGTAACTATGGCTACACCTTC. Translation: CASSHTGWGNYGYTF.

The chain links TRBV5-1 to TRBJ1-4, with D unclear. Germline loops: CDR1 SGHRS, CDR2 YFSETQ. The CDR3 covers 14 residues. V lost 5 bases and J 8 bases, leaving 16 bases between the germline ends. CDR3 amino acids: CASRLAGVGEKLFF. The CDR3 DNA reads as TGCGCCAGCAGACTGGCAGGTGTTGGGGAAAAACTGTTTTTT.

Only one count was recorded for this clone. V usage is TRBV18 and J usage is TRBJ2-5, with D tentatively TRBD1 (6 bases). Germline CDR1 is KGHSH and CDR2 is LQKENI. Trimming removed 5 bases from V and 1 base from J, with 14 bases in between. The CDR3 spans 15 residues. CDR3 bases: TGTGCCAGCTCAGCCCTTCCGACAGGCCAAGAGACCCAGTACTTC. It is translated as CASSALPTGQETQYF.

This clone was detected once. CDR3 residues: CAWSERVGGELFF. The CDR3 DNA follows: TGTGCCTGGAGTGAGAGGGTCGGCGGGGAGCTGTTTTTT. The chain carries TRBV30 and TRBJ2-2; a possible D gene is TRBD2 (5 bases). The CDR3 extends over 13 amino acids. Germline loops: CDR1 GTSNPN, CDR2 SVGIG (reference sequence). With 1 base removed from V and 7 bases from J, the gap between germline ends came to 10 bases.

J is TRBJ2-1 and V is TRBV11-2, with TRBD2 matching 8 bases. V lost 6 bases to trimming and J lost 6 bases; unmatched junction nucleotides: 7. CDR3 length equals 14 residues. CDR1 and CDR2 (germline): SGHAT, FQNNGV. This CDR3 reads CASRVAGTSNEQFF. The CDR3 bases are TGTGCCAGCAGGGTAGCGGGGACGTCCAATGAGCAGTTCTTC. The full variable domain, in which reference TRBV11-2 and TRBJ2-1 provide the parts outside the CDR3, is EAGVAQSPRYKIIEKRQSVAFWCNPISGHATLYWYQQILGQGPKLLIQFQNNGVVDDSQLPKDRFSAERLKGVDSTLKIQPAKLEDSAVYLCASRVAGTSNEQFFGPGTRLTVL.

The CDR3 DNA reads TGCGCCAGCAGCTTGGAGGGGTCTAGGGTTGGGGCCAACGTCCTGACTTTC. It yields the protein CASSLEGSRVGANVLTF. The chain is built from TRBV5-1 and TRBJ2-6, with D tentatively TRBD1 (5 bases). The ends were cut back, 0 bases at V and 3 bases at J, with 13 bases in the middle. The germline CDR1 and CDR2 sequences are SGHRS and YFSETQ. The CDR3 is 17 amino acids.

The chain has TRBV5-6 and TRBJ2-1, with a tentative D call TRBD1 (6 bases). Germline CDR1 SGHDT, CDR2 YYEEEE. Trimming shortened V by 2 bases and J by 14 bases, and 11 bases separated the two germline ends. The CDR3 covers 11 residues. CDR3 region: CASSFERQEFF. Here the CDR3 DNA reads TGTGCCAGCAGCTTCGAGCGACAGGAGTTCTTC.